The entry below gives a single T cell receptor (beta chain) sequence along with its context. This entry belongs to a study of blood T cell repertoires in COVID-19. The length of the CDR3 is 15 residues. Germline V lookup: CDR1 SGHAT, CDR2 FQNNGV. J was trimmed by 12 bases and V by 0 bases; bases with no gene match: 13. TCRdb keeps only in-frame clones here, not all; method: immunoSEQ multiplex PCR. The sample holds around 120,000 clones, nearly 90% seen once. This TCR came from an older woman with COVID-19, enrolled during active disease. Sequencing was done on a sample of peripheral blood. This rearrangement joins TRBV11-2 to TRBJ2-7; 8 positions agree with TRBD1. The CDR3, as DNA: TGTGCCAGCAGCTTAGAGCGCGGAGCAGGACAGGGCGTGTACTTC. Translation gives CASSLERGAGQGVYF.